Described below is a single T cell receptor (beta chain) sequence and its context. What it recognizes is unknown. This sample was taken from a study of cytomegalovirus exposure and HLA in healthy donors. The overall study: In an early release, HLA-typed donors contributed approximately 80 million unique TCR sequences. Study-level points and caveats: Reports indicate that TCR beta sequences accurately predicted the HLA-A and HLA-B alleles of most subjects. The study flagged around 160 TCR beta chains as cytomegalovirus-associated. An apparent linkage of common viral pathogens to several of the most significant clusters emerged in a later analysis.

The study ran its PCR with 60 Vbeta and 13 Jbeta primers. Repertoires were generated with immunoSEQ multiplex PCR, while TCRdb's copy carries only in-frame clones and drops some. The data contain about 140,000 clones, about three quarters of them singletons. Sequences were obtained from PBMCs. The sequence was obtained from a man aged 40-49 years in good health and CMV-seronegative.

The CDR3 DNA sequence: TGTGCCAGCAGCTTCGGTGTGCAAGAGACCCAGTACTTC. It is translated as CASSFGVQETQYF. This chain connects TRBV7-6 to TRBJ2-5, with unresolved D. This CDR3 has 13 residues. Germline-derived CDR1 and CDR2 are SGHVS and FNYEAQ. V was clipped by 3 bases and J by 2 bases, with 7 bases between them.